Sequencing of this TCR beta chain was carried out in a study of shared clonotypes between healthy human individuals. The CDR3 contains 13 residues. Trimming left V 8 bases short and J 2 bases short, with 9 bases between. Per germline, CDR1 SNHLY and CDR2 FYNNEI. The genomic DNA of each subset was split evenly across several immunoSEQ plates. Method: immunoSEQ multiplex PCR; TCRdb's copy keeps in-frame clones and lacks some. Of hundreds of thousands of clones in the sample, 95% to 98% were seen once. This clonotype was obtained from a woman in her 30s in good health. Material: naive CD4+ T cells sorted from blood. Subset denoted: CD45RA+ positively selected. The chain links TRBV2 to TRBJ2-2; tentative D call: TRBD2 (6 bases). DNA for the CDR3: TGTGCCAGCCGGGACTCAAACACCGGGGAGCTGTTTTTT. Amino acids: CASRDSNTGELFF.